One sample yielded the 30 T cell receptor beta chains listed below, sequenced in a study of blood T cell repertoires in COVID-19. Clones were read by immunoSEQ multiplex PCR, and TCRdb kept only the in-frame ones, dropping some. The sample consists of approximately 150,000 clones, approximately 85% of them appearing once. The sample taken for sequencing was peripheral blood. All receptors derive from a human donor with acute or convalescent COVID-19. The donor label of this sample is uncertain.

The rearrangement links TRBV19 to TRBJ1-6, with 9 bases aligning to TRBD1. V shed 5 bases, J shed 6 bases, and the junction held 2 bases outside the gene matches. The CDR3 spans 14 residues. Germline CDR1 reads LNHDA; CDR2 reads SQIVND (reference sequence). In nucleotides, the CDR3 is TGTGCCAGTAGTGGACAGGGGTCTAATTCACCCCTCCACTTT. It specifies CASSGQGSNSPLHF.

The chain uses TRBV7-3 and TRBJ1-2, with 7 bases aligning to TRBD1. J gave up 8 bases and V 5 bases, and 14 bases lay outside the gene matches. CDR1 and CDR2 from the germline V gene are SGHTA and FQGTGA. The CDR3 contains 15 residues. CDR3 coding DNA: TGTGCCAGCAGCCCGGAACCACAGGGGTCCTGGGGCTACACCTTC. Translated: CASSPEPQGSWGYTF.

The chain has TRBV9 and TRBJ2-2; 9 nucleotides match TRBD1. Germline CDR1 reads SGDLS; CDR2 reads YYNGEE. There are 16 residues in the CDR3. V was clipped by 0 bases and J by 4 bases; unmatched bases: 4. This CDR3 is CASSVGDRAVTGELFF. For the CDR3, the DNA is TGTGCCAGCAGCGTAGGGGACAGGGCGGTCACCGGGGAGCTGTTTTTT.

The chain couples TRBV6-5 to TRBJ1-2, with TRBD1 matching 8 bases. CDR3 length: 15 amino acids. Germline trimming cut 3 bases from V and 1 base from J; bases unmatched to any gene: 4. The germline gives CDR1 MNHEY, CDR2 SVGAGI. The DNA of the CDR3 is TGTGCCAGCAGTTATGGACAGGGTGGTAACTATGGCTACACCTTC. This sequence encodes CASSYGQGGNYGYTF.

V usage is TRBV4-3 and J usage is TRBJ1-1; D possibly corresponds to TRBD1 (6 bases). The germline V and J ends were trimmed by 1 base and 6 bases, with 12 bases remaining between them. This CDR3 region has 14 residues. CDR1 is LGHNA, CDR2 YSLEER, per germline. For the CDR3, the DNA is TGCGCCAGCAGCCAAGTGGGGGCGAGGGCTGAAGCTTTCTTT. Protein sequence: CASSQVGARAEAFF.

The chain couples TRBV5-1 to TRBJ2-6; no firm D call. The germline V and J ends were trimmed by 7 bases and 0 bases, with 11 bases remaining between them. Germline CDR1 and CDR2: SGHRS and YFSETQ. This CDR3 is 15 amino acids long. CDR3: CASSPSNSGANVLTF. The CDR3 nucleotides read TGCGCCAGCTCCCCGAGTAACTCTGGGGCCAACGTCCTGACTTTC.

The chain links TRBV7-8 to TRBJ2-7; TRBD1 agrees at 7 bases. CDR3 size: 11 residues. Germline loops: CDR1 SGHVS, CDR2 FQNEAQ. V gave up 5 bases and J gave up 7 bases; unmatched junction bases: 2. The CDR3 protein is CASSPGGEQYV. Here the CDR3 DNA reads TGTGCCAGCAGCCCAGGGGGTGAGCAGTACGTC.

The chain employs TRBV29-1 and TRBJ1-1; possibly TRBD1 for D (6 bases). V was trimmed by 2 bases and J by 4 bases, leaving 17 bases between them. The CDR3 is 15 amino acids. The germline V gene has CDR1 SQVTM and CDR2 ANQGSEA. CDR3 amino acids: CSVERGAGAITEAFF. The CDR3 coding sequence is TGCAGCGTTGAACGGGGGGCGGGGGCTATCACTGAAGCTTTCTTT.

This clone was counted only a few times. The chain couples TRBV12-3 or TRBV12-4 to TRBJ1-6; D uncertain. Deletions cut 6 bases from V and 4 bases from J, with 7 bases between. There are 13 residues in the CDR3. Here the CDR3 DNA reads TGTGCCAGCAGCCCCGGTTATAATTCACCCCTCCACTTT. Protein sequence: CASSPGYNSPLHF.

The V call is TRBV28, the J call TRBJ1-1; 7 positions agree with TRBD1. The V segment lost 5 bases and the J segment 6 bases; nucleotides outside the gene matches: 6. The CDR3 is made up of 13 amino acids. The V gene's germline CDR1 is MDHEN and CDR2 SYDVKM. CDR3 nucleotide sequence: TGTGCCAGCAGTCTGACAGGGCCGGCTGAAGCTTTCTTT. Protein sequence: CASSLTGPAEAFF.

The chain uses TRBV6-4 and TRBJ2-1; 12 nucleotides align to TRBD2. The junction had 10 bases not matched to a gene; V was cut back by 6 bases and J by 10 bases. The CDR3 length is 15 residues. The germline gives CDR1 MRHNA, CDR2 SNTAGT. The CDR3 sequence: CASRFTSGRTGEQFF. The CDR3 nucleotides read TGTGCCAGCAGGTTTACTAGCGGGAGGACCGGGGAGCAGTTCTTC.

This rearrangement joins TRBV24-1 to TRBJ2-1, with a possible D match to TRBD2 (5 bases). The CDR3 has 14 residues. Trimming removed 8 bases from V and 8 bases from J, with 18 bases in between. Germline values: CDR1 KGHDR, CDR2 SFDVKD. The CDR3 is CATTDPGLAHEQFF. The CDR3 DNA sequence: TGTGCCACCACTGACCCAGGTCTAGCCCATGAGCAGTTCTTC.

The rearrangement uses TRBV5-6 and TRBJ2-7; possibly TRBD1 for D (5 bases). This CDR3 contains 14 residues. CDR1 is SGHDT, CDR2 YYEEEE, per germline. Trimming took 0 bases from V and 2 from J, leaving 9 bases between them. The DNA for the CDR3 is TGTGCCAGCAGCTTGGGACAGCTCACCTACGAGCAGTACTTC. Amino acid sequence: CASSLGQLTYEQYF.

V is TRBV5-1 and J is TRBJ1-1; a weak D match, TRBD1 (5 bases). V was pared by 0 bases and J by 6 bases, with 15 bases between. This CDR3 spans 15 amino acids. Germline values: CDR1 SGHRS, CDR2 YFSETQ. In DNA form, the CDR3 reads TGCGCCAGCAGCTTGGGGACCGGGGGGTACTCTGAAGCTTTCTTT. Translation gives CASSLGTGGYSEAFF.

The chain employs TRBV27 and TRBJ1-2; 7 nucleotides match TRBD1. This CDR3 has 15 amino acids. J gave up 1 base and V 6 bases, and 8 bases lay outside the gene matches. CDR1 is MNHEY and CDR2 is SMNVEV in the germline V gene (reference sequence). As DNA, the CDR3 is TGTGCCAGCAGGCCGGGACAGTCCCTTAACTATGGCTACACCTTC. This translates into CASRPGQSLNYGYTF.

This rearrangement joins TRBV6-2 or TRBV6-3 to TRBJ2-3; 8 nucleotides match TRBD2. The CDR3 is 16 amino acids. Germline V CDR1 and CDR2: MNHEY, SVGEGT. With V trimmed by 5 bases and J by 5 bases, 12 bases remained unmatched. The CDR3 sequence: CASSGGGHRGGDTQYF. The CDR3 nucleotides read TGTGCCAGCAGTGGTGGGGGCCACCGGGGGGGAGATACGCAGTATTTT.

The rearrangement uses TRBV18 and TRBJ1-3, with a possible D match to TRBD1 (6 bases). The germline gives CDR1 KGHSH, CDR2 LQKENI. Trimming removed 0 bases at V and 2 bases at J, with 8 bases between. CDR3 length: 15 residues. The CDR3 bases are TGTGCCAGCTCACCACCGAGGACAGCTGGAAACACCATATATTTT. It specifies CASSPPRTAGNTIYF.

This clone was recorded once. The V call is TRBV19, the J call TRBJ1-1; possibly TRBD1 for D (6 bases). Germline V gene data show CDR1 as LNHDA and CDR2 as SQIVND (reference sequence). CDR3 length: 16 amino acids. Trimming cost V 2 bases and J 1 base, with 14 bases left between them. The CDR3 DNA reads TGTGCCAGTAGTATACACGCAGGGGCTTCGAACACTGAAGCTTTCTTT. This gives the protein CASSIHAGASNTEAFF. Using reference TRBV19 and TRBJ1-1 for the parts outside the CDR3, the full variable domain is DGGITQSPKYLFRKEGQNVTLSCEQNLNHDAMYWYRQDPGQGLRLIYYSQIVNDFQKGDIAEGYSVSREKKESFPLTVTSAQKNPTAFYLCASSIHAGASNTEAFFGQGTRLTVV.

The CDR3: CASSLIAGSPGGNEQFF. The CDR3 DNA sequence: TGTGCCAGCAGCTTAATCGCCGGCAGCCCCGGGGGGAATGAGCAGTTCTTC. The chain is built from TRBV5-5 and TRBJ2-1; 7 positions agree with TRBD2. The CDR3 totals 17 residues. Germline V CDR1 and CDR2: SGHKS, YYEKEE (reference sequence). Trimming took 2 bases from V and 7 from J; bases not matched to a gene: 15.

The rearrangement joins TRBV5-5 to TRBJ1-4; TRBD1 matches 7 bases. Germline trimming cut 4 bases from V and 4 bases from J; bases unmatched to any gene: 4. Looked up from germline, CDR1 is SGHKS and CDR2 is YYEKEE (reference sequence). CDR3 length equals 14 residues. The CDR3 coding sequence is TGTGCCAGCAGCACGGGACAGCTTAATGAAAAACTGTTTTTT. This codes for CASSTGQLNEKLFF.

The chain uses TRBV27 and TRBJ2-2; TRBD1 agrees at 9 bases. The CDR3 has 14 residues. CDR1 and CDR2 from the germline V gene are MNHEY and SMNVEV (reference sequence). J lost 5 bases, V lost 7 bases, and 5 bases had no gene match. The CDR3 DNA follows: TGTGCCAGCATCGGGACAGGGTCTACCGGGGAGCTGTTTTTT. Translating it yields CASIGTGSTGELFF.

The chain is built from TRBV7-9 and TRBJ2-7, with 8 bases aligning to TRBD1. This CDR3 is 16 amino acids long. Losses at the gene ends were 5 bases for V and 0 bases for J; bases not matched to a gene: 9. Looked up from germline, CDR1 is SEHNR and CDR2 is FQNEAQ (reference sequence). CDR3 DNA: TGTGCCAGCAGCCCCCGGACAGGGATAAGCTCCTACGAGCAGTACTTC. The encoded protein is CASSPRTGISSYEQYF.

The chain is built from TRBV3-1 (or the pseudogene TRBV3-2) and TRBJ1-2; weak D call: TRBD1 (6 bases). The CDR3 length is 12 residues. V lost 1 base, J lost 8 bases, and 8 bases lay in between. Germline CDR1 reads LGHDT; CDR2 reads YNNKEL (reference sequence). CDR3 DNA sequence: TGTGCCAGCAGCCAAGGGACAGAGGGCTACACCTTC. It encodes CASSQGTEGYTF.

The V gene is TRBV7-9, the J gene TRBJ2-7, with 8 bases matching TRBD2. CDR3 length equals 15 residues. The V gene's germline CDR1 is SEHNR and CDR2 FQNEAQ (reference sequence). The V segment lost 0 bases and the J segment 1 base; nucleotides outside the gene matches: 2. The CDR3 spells CASSLARGGSYEQYF. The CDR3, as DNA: TGTGCCAGCAGCTTAGCGCGCGGGGGGTCCTACGAGCAGTACTTC.

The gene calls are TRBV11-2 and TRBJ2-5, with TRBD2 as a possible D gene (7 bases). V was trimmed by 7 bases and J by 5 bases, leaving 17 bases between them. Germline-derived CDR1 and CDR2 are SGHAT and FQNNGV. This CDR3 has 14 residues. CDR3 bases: TGTGCCAGCAACCAATGGGGCGGGGGCGAGACCCAGTACTTC. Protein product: CASNQWGGGETQYF.

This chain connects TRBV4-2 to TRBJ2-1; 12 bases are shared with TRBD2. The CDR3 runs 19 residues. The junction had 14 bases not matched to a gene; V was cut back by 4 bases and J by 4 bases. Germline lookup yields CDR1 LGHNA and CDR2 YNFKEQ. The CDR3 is CASSPTGGLLAGGYNEQFF. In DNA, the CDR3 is TGTGCCAGCAGCCCCACGGGGGGCCTCCTAGCGGGAGGGTACAATGAGCAGTTCTTC.

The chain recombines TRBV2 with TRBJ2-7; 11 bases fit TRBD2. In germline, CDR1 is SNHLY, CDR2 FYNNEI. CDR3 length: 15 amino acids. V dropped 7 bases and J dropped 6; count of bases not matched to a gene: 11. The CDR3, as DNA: TGTGCCAGCACCGAAGGACCGGGACTAGCGGTCGAGCAGTACGTC. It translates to CASTEGPGLAVEQYV.

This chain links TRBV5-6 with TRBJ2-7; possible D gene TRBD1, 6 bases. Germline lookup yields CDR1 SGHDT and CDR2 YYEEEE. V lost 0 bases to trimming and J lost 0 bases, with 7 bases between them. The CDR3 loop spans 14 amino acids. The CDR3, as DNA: TGTGCCAGCAGCTTGGACAGGGCCTCCTACGAGCAGTACGTC. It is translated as CASSLDRASYEQYV.

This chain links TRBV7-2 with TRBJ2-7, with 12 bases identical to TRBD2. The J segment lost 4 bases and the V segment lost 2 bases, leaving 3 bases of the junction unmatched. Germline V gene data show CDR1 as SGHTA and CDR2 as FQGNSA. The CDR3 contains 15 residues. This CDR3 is CASSLRGTSGYEQYV. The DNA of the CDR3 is TGTGCCAGCAGCTTACGGGGGACTAGCGGGTACGAGCAGTACGTC.

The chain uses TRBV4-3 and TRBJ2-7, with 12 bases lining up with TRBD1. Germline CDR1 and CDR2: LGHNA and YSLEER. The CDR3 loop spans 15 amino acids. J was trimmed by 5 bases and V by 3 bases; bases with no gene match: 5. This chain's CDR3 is CASSQGQGARDEQYF. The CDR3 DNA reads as TGCGCCAGCAGCCAGGGACAGGGGGCGAGAGACGAGCAGTACTTC.